This T cell receptor (beta chain) was profiled in a study of blood T cell repertoires in COVID-19. Across the study: COVID-19 samples, acute and convalescent, were from the United States, Italy and Spain. T cells, B-cell-depleted T cells, or PBMCs supplied cDNA or gDNA.

Looked up from germline, CDR1 is SGHNT and CDR2 is YYREEE (reference sequence). V shed 4 bases, J shed 2 bases, and the junction held 2 bases outside the gene matches. The CDR3 loop spans 14 amino acids. With regard to this clone: This sample also contains other DNA sequences that code for the same CDR3.

Original handling: Amplification from reference gene primers served as the basis for estimated nucleated cell counts. Sequencing was performed with immunoSEQ multiplex PCR; in TCRdb, only in-frame clones are kept and a portion is missing. Clonal size and the V and J genes are those of that table, whereas D and trimming came from the DNA. The table has about 200,000 clones, 80% to 90% seen once. V is TRBV5-4 and J is TRBJ1-2; TRBD1 aligns across 10 bases. The sequence was obtained from a woman older than 75 with acute or convalescent COVID-19. The sequencing input was peripheral blood. The CDR3 DNA sequence: TGTGCCAGCAGCAGGGGACAGGGGAACTATGGCTACACCTTC. Its translation is CASSRGQGNYGYTF.